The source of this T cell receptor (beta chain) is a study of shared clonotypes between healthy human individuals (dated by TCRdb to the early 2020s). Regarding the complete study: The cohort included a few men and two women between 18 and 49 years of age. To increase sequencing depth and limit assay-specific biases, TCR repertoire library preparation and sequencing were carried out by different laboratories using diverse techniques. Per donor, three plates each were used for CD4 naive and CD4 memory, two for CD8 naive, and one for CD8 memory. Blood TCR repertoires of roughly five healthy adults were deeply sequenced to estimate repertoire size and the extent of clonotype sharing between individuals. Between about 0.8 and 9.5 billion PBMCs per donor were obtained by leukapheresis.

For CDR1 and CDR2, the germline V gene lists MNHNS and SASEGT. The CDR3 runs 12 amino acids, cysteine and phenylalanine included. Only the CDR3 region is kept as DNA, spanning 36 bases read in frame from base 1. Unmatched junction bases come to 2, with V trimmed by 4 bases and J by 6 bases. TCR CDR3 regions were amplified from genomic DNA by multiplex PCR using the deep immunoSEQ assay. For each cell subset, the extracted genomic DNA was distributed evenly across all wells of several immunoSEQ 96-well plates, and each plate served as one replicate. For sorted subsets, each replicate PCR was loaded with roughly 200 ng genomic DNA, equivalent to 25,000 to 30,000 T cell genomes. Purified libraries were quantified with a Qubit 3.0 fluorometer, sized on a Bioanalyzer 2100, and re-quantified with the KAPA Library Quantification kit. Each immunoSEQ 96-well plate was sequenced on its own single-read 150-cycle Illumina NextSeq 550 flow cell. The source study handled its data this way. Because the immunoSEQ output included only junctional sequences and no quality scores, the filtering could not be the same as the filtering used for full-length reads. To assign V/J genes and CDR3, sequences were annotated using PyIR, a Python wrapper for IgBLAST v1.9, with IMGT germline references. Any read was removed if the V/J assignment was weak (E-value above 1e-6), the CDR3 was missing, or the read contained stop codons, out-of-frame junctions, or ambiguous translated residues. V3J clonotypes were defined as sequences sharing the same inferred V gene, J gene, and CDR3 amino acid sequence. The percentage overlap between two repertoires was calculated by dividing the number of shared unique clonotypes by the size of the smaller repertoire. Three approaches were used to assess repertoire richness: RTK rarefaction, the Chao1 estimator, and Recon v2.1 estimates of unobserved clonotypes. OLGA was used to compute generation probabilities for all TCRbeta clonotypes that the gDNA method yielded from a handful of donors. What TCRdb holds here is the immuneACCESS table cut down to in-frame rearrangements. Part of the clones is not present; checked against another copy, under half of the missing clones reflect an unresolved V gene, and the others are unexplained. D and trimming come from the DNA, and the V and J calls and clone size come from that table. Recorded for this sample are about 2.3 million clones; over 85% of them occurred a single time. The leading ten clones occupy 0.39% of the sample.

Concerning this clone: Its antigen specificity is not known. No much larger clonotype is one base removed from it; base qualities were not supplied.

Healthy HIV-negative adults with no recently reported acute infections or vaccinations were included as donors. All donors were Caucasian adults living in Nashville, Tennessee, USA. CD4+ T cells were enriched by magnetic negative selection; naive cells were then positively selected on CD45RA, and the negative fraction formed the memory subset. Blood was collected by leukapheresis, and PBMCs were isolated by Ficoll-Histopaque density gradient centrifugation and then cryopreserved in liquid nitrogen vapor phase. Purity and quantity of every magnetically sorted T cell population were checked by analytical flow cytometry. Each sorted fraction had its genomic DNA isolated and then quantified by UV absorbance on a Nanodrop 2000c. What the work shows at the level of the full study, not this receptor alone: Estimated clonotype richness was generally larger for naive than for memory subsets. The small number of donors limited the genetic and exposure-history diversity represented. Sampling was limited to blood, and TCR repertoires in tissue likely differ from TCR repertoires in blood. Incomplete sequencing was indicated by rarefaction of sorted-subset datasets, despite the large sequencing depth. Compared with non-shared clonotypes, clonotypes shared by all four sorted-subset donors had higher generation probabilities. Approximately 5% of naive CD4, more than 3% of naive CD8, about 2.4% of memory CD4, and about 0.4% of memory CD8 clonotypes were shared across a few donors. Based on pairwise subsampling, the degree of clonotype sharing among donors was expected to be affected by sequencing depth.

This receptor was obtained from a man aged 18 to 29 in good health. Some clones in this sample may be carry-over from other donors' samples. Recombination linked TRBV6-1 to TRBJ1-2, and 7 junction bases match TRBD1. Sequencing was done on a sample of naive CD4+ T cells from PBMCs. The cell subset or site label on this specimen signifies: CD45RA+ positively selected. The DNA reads TGTGCCAGCAGTGCCAGGGGGGATGGCTACACCTTC. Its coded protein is CASSARGDGYTF.